This T cell receptor beta chain was identified in a study of identical twins. Whole-study findings and limits: The models systematically underestimated how much out-of-frame TCR alpha was shared in monozygotic twins.

The authors used template switching to add a universal primer site and gave cDNA unique molecular identifiers. TCRdb reprocessed the 5' RACE reads with MiXCR, giving one entry per CDR3 protein. The data contain 650,000 to 750,000 distinct CDR3 sequences, around 20% of them singletons. Regarding this clonotype: Its antigen is as yet unknown.

The germline V gene encodes CDR1 MGHDK and CDR2 SYGVNS. This CDR3 is built from 15 residues. The V segment lost 2 bases and the J segment 1 base; nucleotides outside the gene matches: 2. This same sample was also taken into another study, of T cells expressing NK-cell markers. That source reports: For several experiments, T cell sorting was restricted to the alpha-beta TCR population by means of an anti-gamma-delta TCR antibody.

Sequences were obtained from PBMCs. The sequence was collected from a woman between 18 and 29 years old in good health. This chain joins TRBV25-1 and TRBJ2-5, with 9 bases matching TRBD1. The chain's CDR3 is CASSEGDRVQETQYF. CDR3 DNA: TGTGCCAGCAGTGAAGGGGACAGGGTCCAAGAGACCCAGTACTTC. Full variable domain (missing parts from reference TRBV25-1 and TRBJ2-5): EADIYQTPRYLVIGTGKKITLECSQTMGHDKMYWYQQDPGMELHLIHYSYGVNSTEKGDLSSESTVSRIRTEHFPLTLESARPSHTSQYLCASSEGDRVQETQYFGPGTRLLVL.